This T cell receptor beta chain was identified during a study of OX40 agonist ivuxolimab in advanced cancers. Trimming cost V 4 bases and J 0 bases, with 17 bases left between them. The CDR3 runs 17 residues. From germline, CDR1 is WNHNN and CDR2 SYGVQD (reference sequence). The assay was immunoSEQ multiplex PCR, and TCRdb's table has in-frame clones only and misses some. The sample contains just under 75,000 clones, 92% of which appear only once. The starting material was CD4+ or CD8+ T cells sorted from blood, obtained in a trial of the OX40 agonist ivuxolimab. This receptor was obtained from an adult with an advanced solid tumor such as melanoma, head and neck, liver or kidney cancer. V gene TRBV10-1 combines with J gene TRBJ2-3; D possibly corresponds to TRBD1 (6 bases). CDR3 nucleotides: TGCGCCAGCAGTGCAACCGGGACACTTACTAGCACAGATACGCAGTATTTT. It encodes CASSATGTLTSTDTQYF.